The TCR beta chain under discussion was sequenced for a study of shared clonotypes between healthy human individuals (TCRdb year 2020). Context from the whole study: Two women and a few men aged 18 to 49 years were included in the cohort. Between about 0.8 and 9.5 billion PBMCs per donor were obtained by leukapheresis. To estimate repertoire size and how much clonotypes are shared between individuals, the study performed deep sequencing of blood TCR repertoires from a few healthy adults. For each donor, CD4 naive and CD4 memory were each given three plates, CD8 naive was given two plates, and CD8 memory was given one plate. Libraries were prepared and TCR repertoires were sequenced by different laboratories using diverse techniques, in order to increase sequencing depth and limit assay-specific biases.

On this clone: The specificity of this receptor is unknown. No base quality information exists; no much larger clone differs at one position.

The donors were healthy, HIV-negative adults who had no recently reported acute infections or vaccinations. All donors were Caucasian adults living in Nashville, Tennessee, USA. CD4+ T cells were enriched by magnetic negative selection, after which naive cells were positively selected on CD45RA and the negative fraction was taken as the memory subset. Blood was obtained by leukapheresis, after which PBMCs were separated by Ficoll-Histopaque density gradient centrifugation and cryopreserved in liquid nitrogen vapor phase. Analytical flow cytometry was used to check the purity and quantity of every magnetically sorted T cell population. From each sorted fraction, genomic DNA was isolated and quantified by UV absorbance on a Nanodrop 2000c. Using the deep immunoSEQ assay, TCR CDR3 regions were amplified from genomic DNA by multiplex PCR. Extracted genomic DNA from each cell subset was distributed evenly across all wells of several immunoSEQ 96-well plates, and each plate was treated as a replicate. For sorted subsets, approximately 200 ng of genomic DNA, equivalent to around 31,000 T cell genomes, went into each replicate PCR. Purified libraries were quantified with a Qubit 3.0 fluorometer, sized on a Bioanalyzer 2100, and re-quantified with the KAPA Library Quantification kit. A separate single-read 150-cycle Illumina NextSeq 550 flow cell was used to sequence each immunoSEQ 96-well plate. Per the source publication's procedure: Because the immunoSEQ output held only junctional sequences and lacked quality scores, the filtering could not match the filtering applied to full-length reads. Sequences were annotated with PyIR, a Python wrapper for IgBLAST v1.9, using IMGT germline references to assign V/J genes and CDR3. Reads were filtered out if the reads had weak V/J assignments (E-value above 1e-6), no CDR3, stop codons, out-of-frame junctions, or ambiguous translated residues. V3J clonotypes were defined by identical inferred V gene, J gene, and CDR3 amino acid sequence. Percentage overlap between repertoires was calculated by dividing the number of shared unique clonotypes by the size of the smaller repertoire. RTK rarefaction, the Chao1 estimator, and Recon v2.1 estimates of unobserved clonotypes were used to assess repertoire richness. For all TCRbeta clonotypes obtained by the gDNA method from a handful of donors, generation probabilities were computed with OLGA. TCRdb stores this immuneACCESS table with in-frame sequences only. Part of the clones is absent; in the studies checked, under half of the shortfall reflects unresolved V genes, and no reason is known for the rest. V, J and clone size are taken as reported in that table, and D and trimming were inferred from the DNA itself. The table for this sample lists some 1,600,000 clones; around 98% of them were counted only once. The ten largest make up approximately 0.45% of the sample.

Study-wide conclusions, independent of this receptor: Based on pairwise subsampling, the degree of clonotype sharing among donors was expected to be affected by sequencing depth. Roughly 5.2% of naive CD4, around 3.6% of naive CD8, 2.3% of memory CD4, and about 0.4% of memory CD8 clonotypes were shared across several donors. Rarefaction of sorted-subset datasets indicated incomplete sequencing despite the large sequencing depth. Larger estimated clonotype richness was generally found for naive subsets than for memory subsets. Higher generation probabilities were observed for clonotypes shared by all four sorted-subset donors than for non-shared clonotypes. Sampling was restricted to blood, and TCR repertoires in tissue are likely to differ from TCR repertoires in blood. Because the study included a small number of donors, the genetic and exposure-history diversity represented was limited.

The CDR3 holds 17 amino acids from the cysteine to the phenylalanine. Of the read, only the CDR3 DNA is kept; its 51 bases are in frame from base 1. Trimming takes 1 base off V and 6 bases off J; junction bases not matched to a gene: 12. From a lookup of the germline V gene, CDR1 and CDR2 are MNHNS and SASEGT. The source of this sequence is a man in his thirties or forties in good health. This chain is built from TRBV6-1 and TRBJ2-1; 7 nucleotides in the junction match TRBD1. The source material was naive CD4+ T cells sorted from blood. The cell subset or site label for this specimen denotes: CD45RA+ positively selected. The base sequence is TGTGCCAGCAGTGAAGACAGGGGCCGTTGGGCCTCCAATGAGCAGTTCTTC. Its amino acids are CASSEDRGRWASNEQFF.